This T cell receptor beta chain comes out of a study of T cells in Graves' hyperthyroidism and ophthalmopathy. General study points: Ophthalmopathy was predicted by the model a median of approximately 6 months ahead of onset. In blood, most of the thyroid clonotypes expanded above 0.001 were also present.

Regions amplified from RNA transcripts were the TCR beta CDR3 regions. First-round RT-PCR with HTBI primers amplified the TCR CDR3 region. TCRdb used MiXCR to reprocess the multiplex PCR reads, holding one entry per CDR3 protein. The repertoire holds over 500,000 distinct CDR3 sequences, with over 15% as singletons. As to this clonotype: Its antigen is currently unknown.

Uncontrolled infection, other autoimmune disease, pregnancy or lactation excluded patients. Using less than 12 ml of fresh peripheral blood, PBMCs were prepared. J gave up 2 bases and V 5 bases, and 6 bases lay outside the gene matches. The CDR3 has 14 amino acids. In germline, CDR1 is SGHTA, CDR2 FQGNSA. The sequenced sample was blood. The chain couples TRBV7-2 to TRBJ2-7; 7 bases map to TRBD2. This clonotype was obtained from a woman under 30 with Graves' ophthalmopathy. Written as DNA, the CDR3 is TGTGCCAGCAGCCAGGGACTATCCACCTACGAGCAGTACTTC. This codes for CASSQGLSTYEQYF.